Below are 11 T cell receptor beta chains sequenced from a single sample in a study of T cells in Graves' hyperthyroidism and ophthalmopathy. Regions amplified from RNA transcripts were the TCR beta CDR3 regions. With the HTBI primer set, the TCR CDR3 went through a first round of RT-PCR. A single record per CDR3 protein comes from TCRdb applying MiXCR to the multiplex PCR reads. This table has around 200,000 distinct CDR3 sequences, 15% to 20% appearing once. Source material: blood. The origin of the receptors is a woman between 50 and 59 years old with Graves' hyperthyroidism.

The table lists this clonotype with a count of one. This rearrangement joins TRBV28 to TRBJ1-2; D gene unclear. The germline V gene has CDR1 MDHEN and CDR2 SYDVKM. This CDR3 comprises 13 residues. The germline V and J ends were trimmed by 3 bases and 2 bases, with 7 bases remaining between them. The CDR3 DNA reads as TGTGCCAGCAGTTTCCGGAGGAACTATGGCTACACCTTC. Amino acid sequence: CASSFRRNYGYTF.

This clonotype was seen at least ten times. The chain recombines TRBV6-6 with TRBJ2-3; D is perhaps TRBD2 (7 bases). Trimming shortened V by 3 bases and J by 3 bases, and 13 bases separated the two germline ends. There are 15 residues in the CDR3. CDR1 is MNHNY and CDR2 is SVGAGI in the germline V gene (reference sequence). CDR3 nucleotides: TGTGCCAGCAGTTATTTGGGGGGGCGGACAGATACGCAGTATTTT. It specifies CASSYLGGRTDTQYF.

The table lists this clonotype with many counts. The chain uses TRBV28 and TRBJ2-7, with D perhaps matching TRBD2 (6 bases). The J call may be incorrect, as the DNA end agrees better with TRBJ2-1. The germline V gene encodes CDR1 MDHEN and CDR2 SYDVKM. CDR3 length: 12 amino acids. CDR3 in amino acids: CASSRDSSEQFF. DNA for the CDR3: TGTGCCAGCAGTAGGGACTCCTCCGAGCAGTTCTTC.

At least ten counts were recorded for this clonotype. The chain recombines TRBV4-1 with TRBJ1-1, with a possible D match to TRBD1 (5 bases). Trimming removed 1 base at V and 6 bases at J, with 15 bases between. The germline V gene encodes CDR1 MGHRA and CDR2 YSYEKL. The CDR3 loop spans 15 amino acids. Here the CDR3 DNA reads TGCGCCAGCAGCCAAGGGCGAGGGGCTGGCGCTGAAGCTTTCTTT. Translating gives CASSQGRGAGAEAFF.

The chain employs TRBV12-3 or TRBV12-4 and TRBJ2-7, with 9 nucleotides matching TRBD1. This CDR3 spans 16 amino acids. V lost 6 bases to trimming and J lost 3 bases; unmatched junction nucleotides: 12. CDR3: CASSPRTGTGHYEQYF. The CDR3 DNA is TGTGCCAGCAGCCCTCGGACCGGGACAGGGCACTACGAGCAGTACTTC.

CDR3: CASSQDRGLKGYTF. The CDR3 DNA is TGCGCCAGCAGCCAAGACAGGGGGCTAAAAGGCTACACCTTC. The chain uses TRBV4-3 and TRBJ1-2, with 8 bases aligning to TRBD1. The ends lost 0 bases at V and 8 bases at J; junction bases unmatched: 5. The length of the CDR3 is 14 residues. Germline CDR1 reads LGHNA; CDR2 reads YSLEER.

This clonotype appeared many times. This sequence joins TRBV28 and TRBJ1-5; tentative D call: TRBD1 (5 bases). This CDR3 has 16 residues. Trimming cost V 2 bases and J 3 bases, with 14 bases left between them. The germline V gene encodes CDR1 MDHEN and CDR2 SYDVKM. The chain's CDR3 is CASSLGGSINNQPQHF. In DNA, the CDR3 is TGTGCCAGCAGTTTAGGGGGATCTATTAACAATCAGCCCCAGCATTTT.

This clonotype was detected many times. This chain links TRBV7-9 with TRBJ1-4, with 9 bases aligning to TRBD1. The CDR3 loop spans 15 amino acids. Trimming took 0 bases from V and 8 from J; bases not matched to a gene: 4. Germline V gene sequence: CDR1 SEHNR, CDR2 FQNEAQ (reference sequence). CDR3 in DNA: TGTGCCAGCAGCTTAGCGGGACAGGGCAACGAAAAACTGTTTTTT. Its protein is CASSLAGQGNEKLFF.

This chain joins TRBV19 and TRBJ1-5; TRBD1 might be the D (5 bases). CDR3 length equals 16 residues. V lost 7 bases and J lost 0, with 16 bases in between. Germline CDR1 is LNHDA and CDR2 is SQIVND (reference sequence). The DNA of the CDR3 is TGTGCCAGTATGGGACGATCCACTTATAGCAATCAGCCCCAGCATTTT. Protein: CASMGRSTYSNQPQHF.

This clonotype was observed many times. The gene calls are TRBV15 and TRBJ1-2; a possible D gene is TRBD1 (5 bases). The CDR3 is 17 residues long. Germline CDR1 LNHNV, CDR2 YYDKDF (reference sequence). V was trimmed by 4 bases and J by 4 bases, leaving 22 bases between them. The DNA of the CDR3 is TGTGCCACCAGCATGGCCCTGGTGGAAACAGGCCCCTATGGCTACACCTTC. Translating gives CATSMALVETGPYGYTF.

This clonotype was counted ten times or more. V and J are TRBV11-2 and TRBJ1-1; TRBD1 might be the D (5 bases). This CDR3 has 15 amino acids. The V end was cut by 5 bases, the J end by 3 bases, with 16 bases between. Germline V CDR1 and CDR2: SGHAT, FQNNGV. The CDR3 nucleotides are TGTGCCAGCAGCCCAGATCGGAGGGGATACACTGAAGCTTTCTTT. This gives the protein CASSPDRRGYTEAFF.